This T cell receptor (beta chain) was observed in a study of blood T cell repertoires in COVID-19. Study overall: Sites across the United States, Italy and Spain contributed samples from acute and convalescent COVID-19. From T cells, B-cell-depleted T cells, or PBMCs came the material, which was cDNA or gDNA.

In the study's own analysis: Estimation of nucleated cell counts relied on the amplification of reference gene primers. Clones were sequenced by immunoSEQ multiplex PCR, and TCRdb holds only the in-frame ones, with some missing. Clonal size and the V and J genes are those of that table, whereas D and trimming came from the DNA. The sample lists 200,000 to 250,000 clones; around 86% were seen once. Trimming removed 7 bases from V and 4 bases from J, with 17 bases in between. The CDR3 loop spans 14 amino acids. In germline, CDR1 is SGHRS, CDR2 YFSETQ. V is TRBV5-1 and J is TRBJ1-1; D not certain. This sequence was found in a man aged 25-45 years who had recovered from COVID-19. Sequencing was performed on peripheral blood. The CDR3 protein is CASLSEPPGTEAFF. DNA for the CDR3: TGCGCCAGCCTTTCGGAGCCACCGGGCACTGAAGCTTTCTTT.